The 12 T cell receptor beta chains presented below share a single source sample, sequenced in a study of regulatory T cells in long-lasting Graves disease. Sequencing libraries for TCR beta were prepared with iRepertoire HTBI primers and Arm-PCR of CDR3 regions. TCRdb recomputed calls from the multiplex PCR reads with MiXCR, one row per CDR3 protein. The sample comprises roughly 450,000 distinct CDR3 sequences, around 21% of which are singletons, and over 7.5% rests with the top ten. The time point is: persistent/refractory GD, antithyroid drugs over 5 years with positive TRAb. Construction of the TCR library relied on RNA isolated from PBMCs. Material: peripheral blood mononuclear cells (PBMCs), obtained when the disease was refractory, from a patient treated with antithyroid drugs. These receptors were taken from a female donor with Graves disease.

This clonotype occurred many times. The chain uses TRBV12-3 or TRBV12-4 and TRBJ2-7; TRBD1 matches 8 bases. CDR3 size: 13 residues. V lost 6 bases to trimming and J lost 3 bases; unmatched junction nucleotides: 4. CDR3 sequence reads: CASRATGVYEQYF. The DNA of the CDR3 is TGTGCCAGCAGAGCGACAGGGGTCTACGAGCAGTACTTC.

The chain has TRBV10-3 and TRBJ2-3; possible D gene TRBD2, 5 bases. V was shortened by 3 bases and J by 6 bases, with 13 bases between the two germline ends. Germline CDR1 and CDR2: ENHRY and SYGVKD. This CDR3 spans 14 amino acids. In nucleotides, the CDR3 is TGTGCCATCAGTGAATACGGGATCGCGGATACGCAGTATTTT. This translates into CAISEYGIADTQYF.

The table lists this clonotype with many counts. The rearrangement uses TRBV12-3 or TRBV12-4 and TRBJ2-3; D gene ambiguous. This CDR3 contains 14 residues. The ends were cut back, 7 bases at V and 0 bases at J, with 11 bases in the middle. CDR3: CASMSSSSTDTQYF. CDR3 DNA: TGTGCCAGCATGTCTTCTTCTAGCACAGATACGCAGTATTTT.

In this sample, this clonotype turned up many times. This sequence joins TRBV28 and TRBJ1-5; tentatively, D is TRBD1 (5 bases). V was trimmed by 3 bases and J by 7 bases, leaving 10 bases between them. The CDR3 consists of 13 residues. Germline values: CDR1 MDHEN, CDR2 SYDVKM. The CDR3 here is CASSFGAGQPQHF. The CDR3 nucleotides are TGTGCCAGCAGTTTCGGGGCGGGGCAGCCCCAGCATTTT.

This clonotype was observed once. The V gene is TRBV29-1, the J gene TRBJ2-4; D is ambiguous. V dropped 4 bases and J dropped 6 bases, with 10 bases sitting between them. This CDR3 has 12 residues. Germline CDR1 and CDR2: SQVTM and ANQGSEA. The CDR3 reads CSVGLYANIQYF. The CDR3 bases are TGCAGCGTTGGACTTTATGCAAACATTCAGTACTTC.

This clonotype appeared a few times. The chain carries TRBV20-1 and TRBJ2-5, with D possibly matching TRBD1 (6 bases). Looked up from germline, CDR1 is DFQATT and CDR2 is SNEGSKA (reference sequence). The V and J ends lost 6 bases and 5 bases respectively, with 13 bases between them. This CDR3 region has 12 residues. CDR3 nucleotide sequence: TGCAGTGCCTTCTCAGGGGAGGAGACCCAGTACTTC. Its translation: CSAFSGEETQYF.

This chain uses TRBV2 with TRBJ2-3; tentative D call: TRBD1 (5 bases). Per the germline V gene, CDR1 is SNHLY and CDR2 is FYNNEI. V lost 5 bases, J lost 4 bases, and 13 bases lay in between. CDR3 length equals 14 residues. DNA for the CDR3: TGTGCCAGCAGTTATACAGGAGATCCAGATACGCAGTATTTT. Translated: CASSYTGDPDTQYF. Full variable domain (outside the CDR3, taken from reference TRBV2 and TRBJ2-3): EPEVTQTPSHQVTQMGQEVILRCVPISNHLYFYWYRQILGQKVEFLVSFYNNEISEKSEIFDDQFSVERPDGSNFTLKIRSTKLEDSAMYFCASSYTGDPDTQYFGPGTRLTVL.

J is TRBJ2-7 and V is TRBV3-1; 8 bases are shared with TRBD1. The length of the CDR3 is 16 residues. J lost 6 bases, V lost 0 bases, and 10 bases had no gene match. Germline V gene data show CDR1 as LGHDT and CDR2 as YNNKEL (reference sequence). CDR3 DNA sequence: TGTGCCAGCAGCCAAGATCGCAGGGGGCGGATCGTCGAGCAGTACTTC. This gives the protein CASSQDRRGRIVEQYF.

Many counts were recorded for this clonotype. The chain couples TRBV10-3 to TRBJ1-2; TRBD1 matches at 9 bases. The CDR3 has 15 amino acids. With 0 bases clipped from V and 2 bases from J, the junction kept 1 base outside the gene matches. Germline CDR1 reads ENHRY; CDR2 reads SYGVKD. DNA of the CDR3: TGTGCCATCAGTGAGTCCGGACAGGGGAACTATGGCTACACCTTC. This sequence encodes CAISESGQGNYGYTF.

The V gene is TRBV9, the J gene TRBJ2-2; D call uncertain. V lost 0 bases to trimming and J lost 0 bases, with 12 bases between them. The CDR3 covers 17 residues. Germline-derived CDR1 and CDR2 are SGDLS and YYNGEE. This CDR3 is CASSVVPGWPNTGELFF. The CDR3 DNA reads TGTGCCAGCAGCGTAGTCCCCGGCTGGCCGAACACCGGGGAGCTGTTTTTT. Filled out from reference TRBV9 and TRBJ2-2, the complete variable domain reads DSGVTQTPKHLITATGQRVTLRCSPRSGDLSVYWYQQSLDQGLQFLIQYYNGEERAKGNILERFSAQQFPDLHSELNLSSLELGDSALYFCASSVVPGWPNTGELFFGEGSRLTVL.

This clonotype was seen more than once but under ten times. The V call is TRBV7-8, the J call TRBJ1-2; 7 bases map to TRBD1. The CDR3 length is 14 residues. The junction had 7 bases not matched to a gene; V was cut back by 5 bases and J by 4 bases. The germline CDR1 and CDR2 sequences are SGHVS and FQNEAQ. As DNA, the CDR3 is TGTGCCAGCAGCACAAGGGACAGACTCTATGGCTACACCTTC. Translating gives CASSTRDRLYGYTF.

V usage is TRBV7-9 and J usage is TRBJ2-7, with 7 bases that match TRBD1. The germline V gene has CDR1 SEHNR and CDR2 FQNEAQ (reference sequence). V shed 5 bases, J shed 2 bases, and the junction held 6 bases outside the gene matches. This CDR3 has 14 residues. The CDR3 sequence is CASSRKQGPYEQYF. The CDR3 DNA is TGTGCCAGCAGCCGGAAACAGGGGCCCTACGAGCAGTACTTC.